The T cell receptor (beta chain) under discussion was sequenced for a study of HIV-infected children after antiretroviral therapy interruption (dated by TCRdb to about 2019). Describing the broader study: Eight children, all with CD4+ count above 500 and viral load below 50 copies/ml, were included, of whom four were on planned treatment interruption and four were on continuous treatment. Continuous-treatment samples were analyzed from corresponding weeks 0, 48 and 150. Median age was 9.5 years in the interruption group and 7 to 8 years in the continuous treatment group. Alongside measurements of thymic output, the study compared TCR repertoires of children on planned treatment interruption with TCR repertoires of children on continuous antiretroviral treatment. Samples from the interruption arm were taken at week 0, at week 12, at the end of interruption (week 24 or 48), and about 3 years after the study ended. Recorded exposure to EBV and CMV was present in most of the participating children.

Points the paper makes about the study in general: The small number of patients is a limitation, and caution is needed when interpreting the data. In naive CD4+ repertoires of PTI patients, reduced CDR3 sharing between time points was observed after interruption began, whereas many sequences were found to be shared between end of interruption and 3 years later. Minor non-naive CD45RA+ populations such as EMRA or stem memory cells might have been included among the sorted CD45RA+ naive cells. The naive CD4+ Gini coefficient rose by the end of treatment interruption, suggesting clonal expansion, and returned to baseline by 3 years.

This sample's treatment or condition label indicates: PENTA 11 planned treatment interruption arm or continuous ART arm. The participants were children from the United Kingdom between 2 and 15 years old who had been on ART with at least three drugs for 24 weeks or longer. Cryopreserved PBMCs with at least 5 million viable cells were required; several candidate patients were excluded for low viable PBMC yield. Using a FACSAria III cell sorter, naive CD4+ CD45RA+ CD45RO- T cells were FACS-sorted out of thawed PBMCs. After sorting, cells were fixed, and RNA was extracted with the RNeasy FFPE kit and then with the RNeasy Micro kit. Library preparation used 3' RACE. To correct PCR amplification bias, TCR libraries were generated from RNA with a 3' RACE protocol that used unique molecular identifiers. Amplicon libraries were pooled in groups of up to about 12 and sequenced on an Illumina MiSeq using v2 2x250 paired-end chemistry. The study's processing was this. Reads were processed with Decombinator to assign V and J genes and CDR3, with barcode-based error and PCR bias correction. Repertoires were subsampled to equal depth before Gini coefficients were calculated with the R ineq package. Three approaches were used to assess CDR3 similarity: GLIPH, Hamming distance and a shared triplet metric. The public reads were run again by TCRdb, first through fastp at Q25 and then through MiXCR, and only productive beta chains were kept. Entries are consolidated by CDR3 protein sequence, retaining the most common genes and DNA. TCRdb's processing, not the authors', yielded these V and J calls. The sample records around 50,000 distinct CDR3 sequences, around 4.7% of which are singletons. The top ten hold roughly 0.7% of the sample.

The junction shows trimming of 8 bases on V and 5 bases on J, and the gene matches do not reach 3 bases of it. The germline V gene yields SNHLY for CDR1 and FYNNEI for CDR2. The CDR3 covers 13 residues, taking in both the cysteine and the phenylalanine. Only the CDR3 DNA is retained, 39 bases long and in frame from the first base. This clonotype was seen ten or more times. No antigen is known for it. No much larger clone exists at a distance of one base, and base qualities are not known. Sequenced here: CD45RA+ CD4+ T cells from PBMCs, pooled from several time points, sampled from a donor given antiretroviral therapy, either interrupted or continuous. The label giving this sample's cell subset or site can be read as: naive CD4+ CD45RA+ CD45RO- T cells. The chain joins TRBV2 to TRBJ1-4, with 9 middle bases fitting TRBD1. The clonotype originates from a pool of human donors with HIV. The CDR3 protein: CASHDRGNEKLFF. Here is the DNA: TGTGCCAGCCACGACAGGGGGAATGAAAAACTGTTTTTT.